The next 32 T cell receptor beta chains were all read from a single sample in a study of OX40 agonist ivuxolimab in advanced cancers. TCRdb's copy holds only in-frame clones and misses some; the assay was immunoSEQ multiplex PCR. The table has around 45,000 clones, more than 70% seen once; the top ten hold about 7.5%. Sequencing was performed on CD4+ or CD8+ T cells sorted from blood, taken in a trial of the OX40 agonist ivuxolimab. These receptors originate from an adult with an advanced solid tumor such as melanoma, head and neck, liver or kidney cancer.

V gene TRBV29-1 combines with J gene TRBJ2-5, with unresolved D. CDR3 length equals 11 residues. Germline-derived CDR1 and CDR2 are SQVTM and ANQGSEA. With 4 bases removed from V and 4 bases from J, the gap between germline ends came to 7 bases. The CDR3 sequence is CSVGERETQYF. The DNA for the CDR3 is TGCAGCGTTGGGGAAAGAGAGACCCAGTACTTC.

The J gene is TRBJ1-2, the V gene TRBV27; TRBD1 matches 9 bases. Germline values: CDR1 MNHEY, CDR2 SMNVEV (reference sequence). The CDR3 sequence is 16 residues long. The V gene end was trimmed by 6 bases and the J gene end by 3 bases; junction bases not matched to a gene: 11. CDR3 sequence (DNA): TGTGCCAGCAGGCGAAGGGGACAGGGATCCTACTATGGCTACACCTTC. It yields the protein CASRRRGQGSYYGYTF.

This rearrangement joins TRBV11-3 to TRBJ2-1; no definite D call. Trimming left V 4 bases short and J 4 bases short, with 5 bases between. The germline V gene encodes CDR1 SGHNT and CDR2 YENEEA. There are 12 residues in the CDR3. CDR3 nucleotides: TGTGCCAGCAGCTCCAAATACAATGAGCAGTTCTTC. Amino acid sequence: CASSSKYNEQFF.

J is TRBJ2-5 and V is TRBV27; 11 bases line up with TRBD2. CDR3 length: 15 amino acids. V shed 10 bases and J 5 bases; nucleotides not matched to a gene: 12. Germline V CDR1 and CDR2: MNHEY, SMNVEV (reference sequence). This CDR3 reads CATRSLAGGQETQYF. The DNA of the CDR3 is TGTGCCACACGATCCTTAGCGGGAGGGCAGGAGACCCAGTACTTC.

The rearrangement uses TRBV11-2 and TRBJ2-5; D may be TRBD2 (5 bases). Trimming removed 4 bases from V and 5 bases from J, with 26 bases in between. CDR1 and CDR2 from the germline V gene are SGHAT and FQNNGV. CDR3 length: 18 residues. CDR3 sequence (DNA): TGTGCCAGCAGCTATTGGCCCCTCCGGGGAAAAGCAGAGGAGACCCAGTACTTC. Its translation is CASSYWPLRGKAEETQYF.

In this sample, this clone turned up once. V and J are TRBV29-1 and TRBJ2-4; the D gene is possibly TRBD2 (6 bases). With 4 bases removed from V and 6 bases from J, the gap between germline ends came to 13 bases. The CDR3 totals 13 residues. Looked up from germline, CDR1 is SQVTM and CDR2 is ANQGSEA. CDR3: CSVVGTGANIQYF. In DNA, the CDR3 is TGCAGCGTTGTTGGGACTGGGGCAAACATTCAGTACTTC.

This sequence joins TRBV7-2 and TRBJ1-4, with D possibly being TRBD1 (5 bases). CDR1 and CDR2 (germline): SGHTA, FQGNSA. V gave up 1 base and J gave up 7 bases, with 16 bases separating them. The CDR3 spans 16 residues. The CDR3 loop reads CASSLGGGRSGEKLFF. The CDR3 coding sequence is TGTGCCAGCAGCTTAGGGGGCGGACGGAGTGGTGAAAAACTGTTTTTT.

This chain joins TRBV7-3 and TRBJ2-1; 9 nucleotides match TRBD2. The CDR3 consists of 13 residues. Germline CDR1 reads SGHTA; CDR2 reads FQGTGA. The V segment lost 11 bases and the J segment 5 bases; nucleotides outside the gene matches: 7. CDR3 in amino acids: CAAGLAGNNEQFF. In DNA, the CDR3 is TGTGCCGCCGGTCTAGCGGGAAACAATGAGCAGTTCTTC.

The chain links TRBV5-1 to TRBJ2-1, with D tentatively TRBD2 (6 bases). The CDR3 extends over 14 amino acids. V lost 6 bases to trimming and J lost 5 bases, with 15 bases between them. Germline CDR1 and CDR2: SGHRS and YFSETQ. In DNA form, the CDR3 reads TGCGCCAGCAAGATTGGCGGGATCAACAATGAGCAGTTCTTC. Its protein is CASKIGGINNEQFF.

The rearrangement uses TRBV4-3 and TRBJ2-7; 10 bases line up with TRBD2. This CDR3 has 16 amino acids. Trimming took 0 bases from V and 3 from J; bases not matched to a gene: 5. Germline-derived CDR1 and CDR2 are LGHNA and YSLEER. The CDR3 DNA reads TGCGCCAGCAGCCAAGATCAAGGACTAGCGGACTACGAGCAGTACTTC. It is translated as CASSQDQGLADYEQYF.

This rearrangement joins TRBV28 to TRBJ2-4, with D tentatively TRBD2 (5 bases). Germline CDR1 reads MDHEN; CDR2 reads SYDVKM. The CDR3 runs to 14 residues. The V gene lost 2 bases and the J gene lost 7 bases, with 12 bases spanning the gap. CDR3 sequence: CASSLAHEGNIQYF. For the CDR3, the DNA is TGTGCCAGCAGTTTAGCACATGAGGGTAACATTCAGTACTTC.

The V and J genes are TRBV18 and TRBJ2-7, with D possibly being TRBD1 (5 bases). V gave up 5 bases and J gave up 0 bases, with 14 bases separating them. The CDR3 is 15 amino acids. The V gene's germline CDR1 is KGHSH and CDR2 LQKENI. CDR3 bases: TGTGCCAGCTCAACAACAGGTCAGAGCTCCTACGAGCAGTACTTC. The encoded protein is CASSTTGQSSYEQYF. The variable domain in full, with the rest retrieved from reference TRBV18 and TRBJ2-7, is NAGVMQNPRHLVRRRGQEARLRCSPMKGHSHVYWYRQLPEEGLKFMVYLQKENIIDESGMPKERFSAEFPKEGPSILRIQQVVRGDSAAYFCASSTTGQSSYEQYFGPGTRLTVT.

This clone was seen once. The CDR3 sequence: CASSSLTGGHPRSWFF. CDR3 nucleotide sequence: TGTGCCAGCAGCTCCCTGACAGGGGGCCACCCCAGGTCATGGTTCTTC. The chain combines TRBV7-3 with TRBJ2-1, with 10 bases that match TRBD1. In germline, CDR1 is SGHTA, CDR2 FQGTGA. The CDR3 totals 16 residues. The V segment lost 4 bases and the J segment 15 bases; nucleotides outside the gene matches: 18.

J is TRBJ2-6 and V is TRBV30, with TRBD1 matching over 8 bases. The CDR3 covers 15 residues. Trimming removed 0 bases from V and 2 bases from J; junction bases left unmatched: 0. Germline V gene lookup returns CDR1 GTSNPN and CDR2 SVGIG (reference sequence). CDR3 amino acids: CAWSVQGAGANVLTF. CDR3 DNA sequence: TGTGCCTGGAGTGTACAGGGGGCTGGGGCCAACGTCCTGACTTTC.

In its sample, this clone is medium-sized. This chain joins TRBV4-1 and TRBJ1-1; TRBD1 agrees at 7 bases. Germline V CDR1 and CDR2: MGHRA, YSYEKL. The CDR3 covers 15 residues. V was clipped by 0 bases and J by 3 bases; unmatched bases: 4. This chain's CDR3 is CASSQEVTGDTEAFF. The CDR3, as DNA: TGCGCCAGCAGCCAAGAAGTAACAGGGGACACTGAAGCTTTCTTT.

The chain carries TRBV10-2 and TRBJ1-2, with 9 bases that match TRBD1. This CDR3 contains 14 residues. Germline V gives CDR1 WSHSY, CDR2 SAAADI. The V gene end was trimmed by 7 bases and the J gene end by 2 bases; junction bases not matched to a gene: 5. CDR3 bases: TGCGCCAGCATACAGGGGGCACCCAACTATGGCTACACCTTC. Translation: CASIQGAPNYGYTF.

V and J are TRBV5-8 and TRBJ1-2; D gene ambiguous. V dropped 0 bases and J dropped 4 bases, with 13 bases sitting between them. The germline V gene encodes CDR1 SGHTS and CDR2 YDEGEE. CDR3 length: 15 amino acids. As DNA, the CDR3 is TGTGCCAGCAGCTTGGTCGGAGGGTCGGTCTATGGCTACACCTTC. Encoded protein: CASSLVGGSVYGYTF.

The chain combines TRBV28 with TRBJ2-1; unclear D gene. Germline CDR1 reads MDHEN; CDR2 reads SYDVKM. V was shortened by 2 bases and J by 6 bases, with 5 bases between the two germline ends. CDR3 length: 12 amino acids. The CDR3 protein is CASSLTFNEQFF. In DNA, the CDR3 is TGTGCCAGCAGTTTAACCTTCAATGAGCAGTTCTTC.

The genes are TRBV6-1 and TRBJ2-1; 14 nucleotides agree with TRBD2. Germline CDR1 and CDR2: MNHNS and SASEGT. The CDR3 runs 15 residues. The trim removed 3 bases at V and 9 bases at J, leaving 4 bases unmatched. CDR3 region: CASSDGTSGSLEQFF. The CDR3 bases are TGTGCCAGCAGTGACGGGACTAGCGGGAGTCTTGAGCAGTTCTTC.

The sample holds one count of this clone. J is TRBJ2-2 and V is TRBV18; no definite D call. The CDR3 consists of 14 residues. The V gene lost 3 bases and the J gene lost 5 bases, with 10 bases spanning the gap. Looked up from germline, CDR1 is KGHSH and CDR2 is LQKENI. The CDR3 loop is CASSPAKRTGELFF. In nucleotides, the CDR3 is TGTGCCAGCTCACCCGCTAAACGGACCGGGGAGCTGTTTTTT.

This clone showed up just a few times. CDR3 in amino acids: CASSERLPGQGSYEQYF. CDR3 DNA: TGTGCCAGCAGTGAGAGATTACCGGGACAGGGGTCCTACGAGCAGTACTTC. This chain uses TRBV2 with TRBJ2-7; TRBD1 matches 10 bases. V trimming: 3 bases; J trimming: 1 base; junction bases outside the gene matches: 9. Germline loops: CDR1 SNHLY, CDR2 FYNNEI. The CDR3 is made up of 17 amino acids. The complete variable domain, with remaining parts taken from reference TRBV2 and TRBJ2-7, reads EPEVTQTPSHQVTQMGQEVILRCVPISNHLYFYWYRQILGQKVEFLVSFYNNEISEKSEIFDDQFSVERPDGSNFTLKIRSTKLEDSAMYFCASSERLPGQGSYEQYFGPGTRLTVT.

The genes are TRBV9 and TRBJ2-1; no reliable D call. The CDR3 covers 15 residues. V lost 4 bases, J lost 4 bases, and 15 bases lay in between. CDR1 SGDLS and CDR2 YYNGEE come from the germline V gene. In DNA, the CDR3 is TGTGCCAGCAGCCCGTCCCATAGCCAGTACAATGAGCAGTTCTTC. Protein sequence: CASSPSHSQYNEQFF.

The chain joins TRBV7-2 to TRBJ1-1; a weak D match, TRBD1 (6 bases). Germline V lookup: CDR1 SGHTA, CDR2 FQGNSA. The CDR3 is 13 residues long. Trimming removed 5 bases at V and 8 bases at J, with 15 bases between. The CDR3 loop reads CASSPGDKEEAFF. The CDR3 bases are TGTGCCAGCAGCCCGGGGGACAAGGAAGAAGCTTTCTTT.

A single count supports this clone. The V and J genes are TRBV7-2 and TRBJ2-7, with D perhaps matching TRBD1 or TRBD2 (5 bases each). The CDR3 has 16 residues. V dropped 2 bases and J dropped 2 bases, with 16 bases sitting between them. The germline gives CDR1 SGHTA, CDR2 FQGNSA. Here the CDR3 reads CASSLTFDMGAYEQYF. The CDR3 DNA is TGTGCCAGCAGCTTAACCTTTGACATGGGGGCCTACGAGCAGTACTTC.

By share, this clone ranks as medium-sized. The CDR3 region has the DNA TGTGCCAGCAGCCCGCAGGGGGGACTAGCGGGAGGTGACGAGCAGTACTTC. Residues: CASSPQGGLAGGDEQYF. The chain is built from TRBV7-2 and TRBJ2-7, with 15 bases lining up with TRBD2. V lost 5 bases, J lost 5 bases, and 10 bases stayed unmatched. Germline assignment: CDR1 SGHTA and CDR2 FQGNSA. This CDR3 contains 17 residues.

The CDR3 coding sequence is TGTGCCAGTAGTGTTGGGATCAGGGGGGGAAACACTGAAGCTTTCTTT. Protein: CASSVGIRGGNTEAFF. This rearrangement joins TRBV19 to TRBJ1-1; 7 positions agree with TRBD1. V trimming: 5 bases; J trimming: 2 bases; junction bases outside the gene matches: 11. This CDR3 has 16 amino acids. Germline CDR1 LNHDA, CDR2 SQIVND (reference sequence).

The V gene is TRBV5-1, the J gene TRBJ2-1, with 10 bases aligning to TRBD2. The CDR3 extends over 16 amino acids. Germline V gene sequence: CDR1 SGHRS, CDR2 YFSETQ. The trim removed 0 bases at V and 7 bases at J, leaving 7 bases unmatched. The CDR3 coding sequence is TGCGCCAGCAGCTTGGTGTCTAGCGGGGGTAGTAATGAGCAGTTCTTC. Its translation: CASSLVSSGGSNEQFF.

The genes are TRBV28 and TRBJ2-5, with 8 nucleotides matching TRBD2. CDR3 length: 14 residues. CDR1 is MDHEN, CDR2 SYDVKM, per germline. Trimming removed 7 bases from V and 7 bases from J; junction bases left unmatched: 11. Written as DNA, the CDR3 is TGTGCCAGCACTCAGTCAGCGGGAGTTGGGACCCAGTACTTC. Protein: CASTQSAGVGTQYF.

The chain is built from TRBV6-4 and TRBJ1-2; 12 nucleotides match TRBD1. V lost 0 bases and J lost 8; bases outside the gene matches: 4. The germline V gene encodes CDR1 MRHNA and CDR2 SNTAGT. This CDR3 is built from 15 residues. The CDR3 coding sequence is TGTGCCAGCAGTGACTCCGGGACAGGGGGCGAGGGCTACACCTTC. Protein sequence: CASSDSGTGGEGYTF.

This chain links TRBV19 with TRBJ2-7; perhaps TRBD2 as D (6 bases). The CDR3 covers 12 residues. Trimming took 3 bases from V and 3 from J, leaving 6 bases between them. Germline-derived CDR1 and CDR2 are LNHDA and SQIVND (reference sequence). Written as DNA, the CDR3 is TGTGCCAGTAGTATGGGGGGCTACGAGCAGTACTTC. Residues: CASSMGGYEQYF.

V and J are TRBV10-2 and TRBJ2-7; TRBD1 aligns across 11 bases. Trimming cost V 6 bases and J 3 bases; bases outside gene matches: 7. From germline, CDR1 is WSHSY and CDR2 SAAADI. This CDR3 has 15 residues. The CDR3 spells CASRFSGTGGYEQYF. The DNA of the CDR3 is TGCGCCAGCAGATTCTCCGGGACAGGGGGCTACGAGCAGTACTTC.

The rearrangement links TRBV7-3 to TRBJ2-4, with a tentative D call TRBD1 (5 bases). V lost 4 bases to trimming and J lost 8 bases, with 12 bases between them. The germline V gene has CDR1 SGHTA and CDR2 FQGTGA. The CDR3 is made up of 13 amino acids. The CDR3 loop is CASSSSDRDIQYF. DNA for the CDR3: TGTGCCAGCAGCTCCTCCGACAGAGACATTCAGTACTTC.